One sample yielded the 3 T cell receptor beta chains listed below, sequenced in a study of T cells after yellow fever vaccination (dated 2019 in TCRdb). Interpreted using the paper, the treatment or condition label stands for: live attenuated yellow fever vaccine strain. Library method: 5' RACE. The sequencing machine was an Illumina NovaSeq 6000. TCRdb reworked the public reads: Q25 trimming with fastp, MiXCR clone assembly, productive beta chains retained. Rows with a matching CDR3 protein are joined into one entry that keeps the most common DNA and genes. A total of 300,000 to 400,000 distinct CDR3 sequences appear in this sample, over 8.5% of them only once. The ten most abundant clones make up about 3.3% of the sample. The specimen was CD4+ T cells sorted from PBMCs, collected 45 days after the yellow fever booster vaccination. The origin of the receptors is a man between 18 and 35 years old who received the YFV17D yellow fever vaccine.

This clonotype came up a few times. DNA for the CDR3: TGTGCCGTCACGGGGGGGTACACCCAGAACACTGAAGCTTTCTTT. It codes for CAVTGGYTQNTEAFF. V is TRBV2 and J is TRBJ1-1, with a weak D call TRBD1 (5 bases). Germline V gene sequence: CDR1 SNHLY, CDR2 FYNNEI. Trimming pared 11 bases from V and 1 base from J, leaving 20 bases between. This CDR3 has 15 amino acids.

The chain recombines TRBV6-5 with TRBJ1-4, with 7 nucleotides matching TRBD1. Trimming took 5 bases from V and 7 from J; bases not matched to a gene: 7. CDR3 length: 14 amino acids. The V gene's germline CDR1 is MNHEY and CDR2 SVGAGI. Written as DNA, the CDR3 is TGTGCCAGCAGTCCGACAGGGCGGGGTGAAAAACTGTTTTTT. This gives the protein CASSPTGRGEKLFF.

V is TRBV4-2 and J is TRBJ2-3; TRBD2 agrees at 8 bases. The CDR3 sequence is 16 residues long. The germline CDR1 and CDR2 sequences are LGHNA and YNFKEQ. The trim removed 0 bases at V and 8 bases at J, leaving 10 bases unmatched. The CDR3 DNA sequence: TGTGCCAGCAGCCAAGATCTCAGCGGGGGAGGGGGTACGCAGTATTTT. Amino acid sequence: CASSQDLSGGGGTQYF.